This T cell receptor (beta chain) stems from a study of patients and donors after allogeneic stem cell transplantation (dated by TCRdb to the early 2020s). This clonotype was seen a handful of times. Its antigen remains undetermined. There are no base qualities to consult, and no much larger clone falls within one base. Library preparation employed RT-PCR. TCRdb shows the sequencer as NextSeq 550. TCRdb cleaned the public reads at Q25 with fastp, built clones with MiXCR and kept in-frame beta chains. Each record represents a unique CDR3 protein, reported with the most common genes and DNA among its rows. The sample profile shows 70,000 or so distinct CDR3 sequences; more than 20% of them were found once. The top ten constitute approximately 26% of the sample. V gives up 1 base and J gives up 3 bases, and the segment between their germline ends measures 9 bases. Measured from the cysteine to the phenylalanine, the CDR3 is 14 residues long. CDR3 DNA is the only sequence kept; it has 42 bases, read in frame from the first base. As encoded in the germline V gene (reference sequence), CDR1 is LNHNV while CDR2 is YYDKDF.

Specimen: blood, either unsorted or a sorted T cell fraction (not recorded which). The sequence is built from TRBV15 and TRBJ1-2; the D gene is perhaps TRBD1, on 5 matching bases. The TCR originated in a human donor who was either an allogeneic HSCT recipient or a stem cell or donor lymphocyte infusion donor (not recorded which). It is not recorded whose cells these are; they may come from a transplant donor. The DNA sequence follows: TGTGCCACCAGCAGAGGCAGGGAGGACTATGGCTACACCTTC. Its product reads: CATSRGREDYGYTF.